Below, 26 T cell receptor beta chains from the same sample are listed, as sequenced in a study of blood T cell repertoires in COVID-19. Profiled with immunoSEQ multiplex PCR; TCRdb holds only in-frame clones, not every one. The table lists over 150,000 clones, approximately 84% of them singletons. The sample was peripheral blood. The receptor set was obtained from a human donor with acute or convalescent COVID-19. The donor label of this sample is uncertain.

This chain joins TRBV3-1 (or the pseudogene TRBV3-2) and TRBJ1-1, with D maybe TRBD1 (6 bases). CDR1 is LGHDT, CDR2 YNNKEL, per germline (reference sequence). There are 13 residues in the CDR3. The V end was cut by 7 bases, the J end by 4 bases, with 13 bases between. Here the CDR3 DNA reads TGTGCCAGCACCTACACAGGGTTCACTGAAGCTTTCTTT. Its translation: CASTYTGFTEAFF.

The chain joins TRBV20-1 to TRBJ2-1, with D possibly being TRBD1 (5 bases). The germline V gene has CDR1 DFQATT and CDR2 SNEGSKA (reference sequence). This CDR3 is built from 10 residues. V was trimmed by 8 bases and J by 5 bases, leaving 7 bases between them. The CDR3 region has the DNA TGCAGTCAAGGGGACAATGAGCAGTTCTTC. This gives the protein CSQGDNEQFF.

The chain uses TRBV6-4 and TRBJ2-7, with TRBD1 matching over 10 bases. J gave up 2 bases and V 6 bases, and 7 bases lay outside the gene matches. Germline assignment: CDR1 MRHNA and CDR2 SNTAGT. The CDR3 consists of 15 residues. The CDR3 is CASRMEGQGPYEQYF. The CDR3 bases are TGTGCCAGCAGAATGGAGGGACAGGGGCCCTACGAGCAGTACTTC.

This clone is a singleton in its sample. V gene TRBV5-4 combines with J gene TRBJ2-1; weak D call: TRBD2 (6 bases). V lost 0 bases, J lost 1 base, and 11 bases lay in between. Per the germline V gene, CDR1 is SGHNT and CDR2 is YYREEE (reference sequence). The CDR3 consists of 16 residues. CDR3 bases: TGTGCCAGCAGCTTGGCCGGGGGAAGGTCCTACAATGAGCAGTTCTTC. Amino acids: CASSLAGGRSYNEQFF.

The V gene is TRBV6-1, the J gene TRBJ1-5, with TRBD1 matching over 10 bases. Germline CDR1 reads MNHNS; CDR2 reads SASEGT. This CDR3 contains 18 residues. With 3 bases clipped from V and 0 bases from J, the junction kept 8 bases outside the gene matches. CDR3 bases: TGTGCCAGCAGTGACCGGGACAGGGGAGAAAATAGCAATCAGCCCCAGCATTTT. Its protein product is CASSDRDRGENSNQPQHF.

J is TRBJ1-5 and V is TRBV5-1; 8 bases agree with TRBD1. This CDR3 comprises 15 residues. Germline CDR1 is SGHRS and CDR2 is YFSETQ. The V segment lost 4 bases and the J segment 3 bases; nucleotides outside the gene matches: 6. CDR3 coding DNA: TGCGCCAGCAGCATCGACAGGGGAGACAATCAGCCCCAGCATTTT. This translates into CASSIDRGDNQPQHF.

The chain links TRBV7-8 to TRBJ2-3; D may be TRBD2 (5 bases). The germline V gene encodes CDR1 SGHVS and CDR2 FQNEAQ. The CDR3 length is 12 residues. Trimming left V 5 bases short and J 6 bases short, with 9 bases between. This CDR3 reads CASSHGLDTQYF. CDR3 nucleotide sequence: TGTGCCAGCAGCCACGGACTGGATACGCAGTATTTT.

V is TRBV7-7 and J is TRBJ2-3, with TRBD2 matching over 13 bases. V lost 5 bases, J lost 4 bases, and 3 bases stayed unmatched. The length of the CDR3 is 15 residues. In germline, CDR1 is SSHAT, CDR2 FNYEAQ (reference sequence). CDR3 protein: CASSPGLAGSDTQYF. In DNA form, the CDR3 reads TGTGCCAGCAGCCCGGGACTAGCGGGATCAGATACGCAGTATTTT. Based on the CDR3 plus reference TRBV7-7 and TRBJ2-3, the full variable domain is GAGVSQSPRYKVTKRGQDVTLRCDPISSHATLYWYQQALGQGPEFLTYFNYEAQPDKSGLPSDRFSAERPEGSISTLTIQRTEQRDSAMYRCASSPGLAGSDTQYFGPGTRLTVL.

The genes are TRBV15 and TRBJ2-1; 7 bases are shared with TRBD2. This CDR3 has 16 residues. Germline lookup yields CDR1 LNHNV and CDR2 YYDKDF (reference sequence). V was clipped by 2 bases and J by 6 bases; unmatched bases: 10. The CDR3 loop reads CATSRLTGGRTNEQFF. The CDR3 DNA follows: TGTGCCACCAGCAGACTGACGGGAGGACGGACCAATGAGCAGTTCTTC.

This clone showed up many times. In DNA, the CDR3 is TGTGCCAGCAGCTTAGGGGGACTAGCCAATGAGCAGTTCTTC. Residues: CASSLGGLANEQFF. V usage is TRBV7-2 and J usage is TRBJ2-1; 9 nucleotides agree with TRBD2. The length of the CDR3 is 14 residues. Trimming took 1 base from V and 6 from J; bases not matched to a gene: 1. Germline V gene sequence: CDR1 SGHTA, CDR2 FQGNSA.

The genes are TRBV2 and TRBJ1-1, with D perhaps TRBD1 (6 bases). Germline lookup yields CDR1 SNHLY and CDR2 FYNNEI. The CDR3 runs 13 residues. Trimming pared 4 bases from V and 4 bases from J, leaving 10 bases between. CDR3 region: CASSAMGATEAFF. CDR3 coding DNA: TGTGCCAGCAGTGCGATGGGGGCCACTGAAGCTTTCTTT.

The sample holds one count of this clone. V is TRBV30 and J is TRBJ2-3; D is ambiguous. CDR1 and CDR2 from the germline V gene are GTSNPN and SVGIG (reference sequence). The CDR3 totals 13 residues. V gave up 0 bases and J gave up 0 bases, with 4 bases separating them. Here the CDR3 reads CAWSVTSTDTQYF. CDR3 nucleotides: TGTGCCTGGAGTGTGACTAGCACAGATACGCAGTATTTT.

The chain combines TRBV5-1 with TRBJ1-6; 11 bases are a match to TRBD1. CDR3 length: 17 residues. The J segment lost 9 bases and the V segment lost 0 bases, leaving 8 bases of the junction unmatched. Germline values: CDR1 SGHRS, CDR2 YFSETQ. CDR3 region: CASSLDGTGGRGSPLHF. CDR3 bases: TGCGCCAGCAGCTTGGATGGGACAGGGGGAAGAGGTTCACCCCTCCACTTT.

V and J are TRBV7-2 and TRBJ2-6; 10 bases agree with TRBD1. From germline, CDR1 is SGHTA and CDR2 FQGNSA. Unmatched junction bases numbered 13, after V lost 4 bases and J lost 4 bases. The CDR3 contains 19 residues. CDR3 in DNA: TGTGCCAGCAGCTCCCAATTCGGGACAGGGGTGAGGGGGGCCAACGTCCTGACTTTC. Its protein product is CASSSQFGTGVRGANVLTF.

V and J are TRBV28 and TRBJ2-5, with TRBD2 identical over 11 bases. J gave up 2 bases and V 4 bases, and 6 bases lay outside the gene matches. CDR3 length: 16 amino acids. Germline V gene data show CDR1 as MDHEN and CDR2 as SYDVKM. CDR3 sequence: CASSSGTSGVQETQYF. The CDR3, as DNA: TGTGCCAGCAGTTCGGGGACTAGCGGCGTTCAAGAGACCCAGTACTTC.

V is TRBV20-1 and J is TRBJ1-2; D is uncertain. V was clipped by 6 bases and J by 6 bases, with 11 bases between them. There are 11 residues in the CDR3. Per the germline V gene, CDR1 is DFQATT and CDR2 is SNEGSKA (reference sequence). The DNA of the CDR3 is TGCAGTGCCCCATCTCCGGATGGCTACACCTTC. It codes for CSAPSPDGYTF.

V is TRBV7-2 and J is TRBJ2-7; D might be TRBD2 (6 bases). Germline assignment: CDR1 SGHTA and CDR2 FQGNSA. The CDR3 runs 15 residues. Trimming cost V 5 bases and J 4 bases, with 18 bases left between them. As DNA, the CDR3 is TGTGCCAGCAGCCTTGGCCCGGGACTCGCATACGAGCAGTACTTC. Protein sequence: CASSLGPGLAYEQYF.

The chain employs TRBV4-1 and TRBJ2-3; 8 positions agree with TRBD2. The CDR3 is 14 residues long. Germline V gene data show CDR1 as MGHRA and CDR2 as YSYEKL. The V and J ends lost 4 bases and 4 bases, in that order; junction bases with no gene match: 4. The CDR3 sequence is CASSPSGYADTQYF. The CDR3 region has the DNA TGCGCCAGCAGCCCTAGCGGGTACGCAGATACGCAGTATTTT.

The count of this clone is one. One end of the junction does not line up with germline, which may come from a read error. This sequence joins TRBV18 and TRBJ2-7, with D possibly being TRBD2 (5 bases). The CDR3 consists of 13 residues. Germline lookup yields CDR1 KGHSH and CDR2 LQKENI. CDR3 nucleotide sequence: TGTGCCAGCTCACCCCGACAACGGGGAGAGTCAGACTTC. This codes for CASSPRQRGESDF.

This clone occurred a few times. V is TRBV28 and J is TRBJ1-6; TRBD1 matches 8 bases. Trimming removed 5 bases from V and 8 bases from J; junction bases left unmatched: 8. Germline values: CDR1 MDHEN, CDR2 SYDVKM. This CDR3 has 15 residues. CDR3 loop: CASSPLDRDYSPLHF. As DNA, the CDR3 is TGTGCCAGCAGTCCACTGGACAGGGATTATTCACCCCTCCACTTT.

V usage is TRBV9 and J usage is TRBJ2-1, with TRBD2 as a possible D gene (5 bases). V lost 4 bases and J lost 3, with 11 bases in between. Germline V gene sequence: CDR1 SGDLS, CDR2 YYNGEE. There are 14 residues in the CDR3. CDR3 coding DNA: TGTGCCAGCAGCCCGCGGACTGGCTACAATGAGCAGTTCTTC. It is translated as CASSPRTGYNEQFF. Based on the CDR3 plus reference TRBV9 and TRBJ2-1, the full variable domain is DSGVTQTPKHLITATGQRVTLRCSPRSGDLSVYWYQQSLDQGLQFLIQYYNGEERAKGNILERFSAQQFPDLHSELNLSSLELGDSALYFCASSPRTGYNEQFFGPGTRLTVL.

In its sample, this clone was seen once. CDR3 amino acids: CASSLAGRGTLNEQFF. The CDR3 bases are TGTGCCAGCAGCTTAGCTGGGCGGGGGACACTCAATGAGCAGTTCTTC. This sequence joins TRBV7-2 and TRBJ2-1, with D possibly TRBD2 on 7 matching bases. Germline V CDR1 and CDR2: SGHTA, FQGNSA. The ends were cut back, 0 bases at V and 6 bases at J, with 15 bases in the middle. This CDR3 is built from 16 residues.

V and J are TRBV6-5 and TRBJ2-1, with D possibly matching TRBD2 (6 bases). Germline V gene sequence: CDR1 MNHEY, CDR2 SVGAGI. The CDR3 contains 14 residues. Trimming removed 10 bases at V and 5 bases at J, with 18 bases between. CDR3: CATAIAVLNNEQFF. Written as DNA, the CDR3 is TGTGCCACCGCGATAGCGGTACTCAACAATGAGCAGTTCTTC.

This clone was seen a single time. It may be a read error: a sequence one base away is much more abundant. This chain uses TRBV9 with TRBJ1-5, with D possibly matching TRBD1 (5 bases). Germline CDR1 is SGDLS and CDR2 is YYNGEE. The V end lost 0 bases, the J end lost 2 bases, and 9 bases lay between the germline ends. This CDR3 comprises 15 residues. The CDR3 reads CASSVGGGGNQPQHF. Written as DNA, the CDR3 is TGTGCCAGCAGCGTAGGGGGAGGGGGCAATCAGCCCCAGCATTTT. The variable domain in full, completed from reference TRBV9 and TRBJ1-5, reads DSGVTQTPKHLITATGQRVTLRCSPRSGDLSVYWYQQSLDQGLQFLIQYYNGEERAKGNILERFSAQQFPDLHSELNLSSLELGDSALYFCASSVGGGGNQPQHFGDGTRLSIL.

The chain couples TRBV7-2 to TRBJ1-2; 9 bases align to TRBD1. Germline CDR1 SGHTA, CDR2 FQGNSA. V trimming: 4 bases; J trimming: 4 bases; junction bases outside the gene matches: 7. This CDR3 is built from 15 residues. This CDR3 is CASSSTGGAGYGYTF. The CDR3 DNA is TGTGCCAGCAGCTCAACAGGGGGCGCGGGCTATGGCTACACCTTC.

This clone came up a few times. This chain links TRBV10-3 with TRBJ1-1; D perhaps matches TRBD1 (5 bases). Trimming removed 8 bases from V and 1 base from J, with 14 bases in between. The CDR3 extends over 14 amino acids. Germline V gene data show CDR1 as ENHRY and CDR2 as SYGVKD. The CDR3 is CAIQTGGRNTEAFF. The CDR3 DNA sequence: TGTGCCATCCAAACGGGGGGGAGGAACACTGAAGCTTTCTTT.